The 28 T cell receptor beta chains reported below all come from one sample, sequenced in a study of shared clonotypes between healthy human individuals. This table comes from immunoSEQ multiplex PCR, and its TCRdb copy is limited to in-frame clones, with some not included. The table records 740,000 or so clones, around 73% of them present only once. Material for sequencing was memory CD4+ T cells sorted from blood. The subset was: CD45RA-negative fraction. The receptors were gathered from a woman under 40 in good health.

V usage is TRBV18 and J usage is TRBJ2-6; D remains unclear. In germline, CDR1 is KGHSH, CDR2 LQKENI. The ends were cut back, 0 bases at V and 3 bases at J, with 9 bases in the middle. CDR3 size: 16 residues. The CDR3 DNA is TGTGCCAGCTCACCACCTACAGCACTTGGGGCCAACGTCCTGACTTTC. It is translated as CASSPPTALGANVLTF.

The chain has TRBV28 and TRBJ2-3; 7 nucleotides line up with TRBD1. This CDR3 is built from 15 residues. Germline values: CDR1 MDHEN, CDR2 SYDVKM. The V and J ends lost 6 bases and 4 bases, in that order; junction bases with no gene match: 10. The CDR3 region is CASSPPQGIPDTQYF. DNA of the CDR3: TGTGCCAGCAGCCCTCCACAGGGGATCCCAGATACGCAGTATTTT.

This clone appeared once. The CDR3 reads CASSAPQGKSHEQFF. CDR3 nucleotide sequence: TGTGCCAGCAGTGCTCCCCAGGGGAAAAGTCATGAGCAGTTCTTC. The chain recombines TRBV25-1 with TRBJ2-1; D might be TRBD1 (6 bases). CDR3 length: 15 amino acids. The germline V and J ends were trimmed by 4 bases and 8 bases, with 18 bases remaining between them. Germline loops: CDR1 MGHDK, CDR2 SYGVNS.

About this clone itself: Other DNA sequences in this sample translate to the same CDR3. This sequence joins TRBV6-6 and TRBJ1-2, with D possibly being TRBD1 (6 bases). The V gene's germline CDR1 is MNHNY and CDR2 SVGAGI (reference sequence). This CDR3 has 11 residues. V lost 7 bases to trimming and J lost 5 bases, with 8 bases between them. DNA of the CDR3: TGTGCCAGCACAGGACAGTATGGCTACACCTTC. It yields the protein CASTGQYGYTF.

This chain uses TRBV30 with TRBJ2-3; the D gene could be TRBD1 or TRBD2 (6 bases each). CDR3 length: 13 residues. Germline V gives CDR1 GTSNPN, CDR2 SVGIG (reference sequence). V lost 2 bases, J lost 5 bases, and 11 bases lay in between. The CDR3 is CAWSTGAGDTQYF. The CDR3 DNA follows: TGTGCCTGGAGTACGGGGGCTGGAGATACGCAGTATTTT.

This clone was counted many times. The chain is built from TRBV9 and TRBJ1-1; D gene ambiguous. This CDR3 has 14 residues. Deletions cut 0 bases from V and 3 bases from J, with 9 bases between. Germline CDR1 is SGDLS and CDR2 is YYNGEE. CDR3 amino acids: CASSVVRSDTEAFF. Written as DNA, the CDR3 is TGTGCCAGCAGCGTAGTTCGGTCGGACACTGAAGCTTTCTTT.

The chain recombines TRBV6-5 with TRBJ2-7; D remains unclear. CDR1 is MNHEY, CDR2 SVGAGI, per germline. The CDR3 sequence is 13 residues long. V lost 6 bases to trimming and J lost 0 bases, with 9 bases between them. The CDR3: CASREESSYEQYF. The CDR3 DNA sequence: TGTGCCAGCAGGGAAGAGAGCTCCTACGAGCAGTACTTC.

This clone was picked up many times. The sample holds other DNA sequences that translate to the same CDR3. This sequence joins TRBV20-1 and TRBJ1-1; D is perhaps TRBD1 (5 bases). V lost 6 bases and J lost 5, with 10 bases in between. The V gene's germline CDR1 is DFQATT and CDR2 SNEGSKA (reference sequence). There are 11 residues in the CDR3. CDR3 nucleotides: TGCAGTGCCAGCCGGGGGACTGAAGCTTTCTTT. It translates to CSASRGTEAFF.

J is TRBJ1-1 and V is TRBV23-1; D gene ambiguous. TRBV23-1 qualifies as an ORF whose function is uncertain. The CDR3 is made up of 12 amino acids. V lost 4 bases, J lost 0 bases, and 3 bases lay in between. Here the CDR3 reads CASSRVNTEAFF. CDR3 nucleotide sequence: TGCGCCAGCAGTCGGGTGAACACTGAAGCTTTCTTT.

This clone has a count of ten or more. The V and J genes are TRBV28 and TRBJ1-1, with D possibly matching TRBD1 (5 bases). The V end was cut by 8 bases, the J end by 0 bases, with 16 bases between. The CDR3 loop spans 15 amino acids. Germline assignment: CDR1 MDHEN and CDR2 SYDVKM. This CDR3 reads CASVLKQAMNTEAFF. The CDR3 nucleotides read TGTGCCAGCGTGCTGAAACAGGCCATGAACACTGAAGCTTTCTTT. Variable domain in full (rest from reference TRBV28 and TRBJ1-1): DVKVTQSSRYLVKRTGEKVFLECVQDMDHENMFWYRQDPGLGLRLIYFSYDVKMKEKGDIPEGYSVSREKKERFSLILESASTNQTSMYLCASVLKQAMNTEAFFGQGTRLTVV.

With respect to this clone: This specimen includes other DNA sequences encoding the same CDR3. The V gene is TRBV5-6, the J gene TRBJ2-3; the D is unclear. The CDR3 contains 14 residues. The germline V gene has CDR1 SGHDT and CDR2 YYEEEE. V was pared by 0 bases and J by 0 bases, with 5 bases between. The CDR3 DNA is TGTGCCAGCAGCTTGGGGCGCAGCACAGATACGCAGTATTTT. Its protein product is CASSLGRSTDTQYF.

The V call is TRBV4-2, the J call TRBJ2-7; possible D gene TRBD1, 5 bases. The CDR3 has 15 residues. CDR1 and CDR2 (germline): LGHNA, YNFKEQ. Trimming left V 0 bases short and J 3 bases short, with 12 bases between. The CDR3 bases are TGTGCCAGCAGCCAAGATGAGACAGAATACTACGAGCAGTACTTC. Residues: CASSQDETEYYEQYF.

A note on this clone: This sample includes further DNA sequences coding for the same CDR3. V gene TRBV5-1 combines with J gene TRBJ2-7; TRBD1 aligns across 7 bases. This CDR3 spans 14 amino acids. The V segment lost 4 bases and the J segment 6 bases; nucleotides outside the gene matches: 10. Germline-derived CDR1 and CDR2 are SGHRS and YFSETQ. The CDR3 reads CASSPGTEGSEQYF. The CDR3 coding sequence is TGCGCCAGCAGCCCGGGGACAGAAGGGTCCGAGCAGTACTTC.

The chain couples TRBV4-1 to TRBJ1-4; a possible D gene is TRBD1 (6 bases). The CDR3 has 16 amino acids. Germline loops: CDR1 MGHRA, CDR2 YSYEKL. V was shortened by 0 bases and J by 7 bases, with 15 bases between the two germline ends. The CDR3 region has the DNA TGCGCCAGCAGCCAAGATTCCAGGGGCTACGCTGAAAAACTGTTTTTT. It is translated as CASSQDSRGYAEKLFF.

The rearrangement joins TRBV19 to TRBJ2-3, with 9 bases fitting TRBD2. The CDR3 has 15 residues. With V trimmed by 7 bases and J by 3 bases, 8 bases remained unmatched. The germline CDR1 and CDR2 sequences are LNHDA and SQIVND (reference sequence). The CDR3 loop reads CASNRLAESTDTQYF. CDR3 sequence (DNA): TGTGCCAGTAATAGACTAGCGGAAAGTACAGATACGCAGTATTTT.

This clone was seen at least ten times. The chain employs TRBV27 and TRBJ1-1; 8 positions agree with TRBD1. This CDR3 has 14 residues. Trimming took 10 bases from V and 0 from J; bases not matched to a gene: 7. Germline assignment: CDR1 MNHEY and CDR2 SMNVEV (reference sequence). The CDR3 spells CATRTGTMNTEAFF. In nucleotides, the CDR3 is TGTGCCACGCGGACAGGGACAATGAACACTGAAGCTTTCTTT.

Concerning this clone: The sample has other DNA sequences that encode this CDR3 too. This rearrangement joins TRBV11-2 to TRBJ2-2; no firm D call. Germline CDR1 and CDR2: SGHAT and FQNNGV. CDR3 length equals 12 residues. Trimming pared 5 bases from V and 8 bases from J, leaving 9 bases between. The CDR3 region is CASSRRPGELFF. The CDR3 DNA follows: TGTGCCAGCAGCCGCAGGCCGGGGGAGCTGTTTTTT.

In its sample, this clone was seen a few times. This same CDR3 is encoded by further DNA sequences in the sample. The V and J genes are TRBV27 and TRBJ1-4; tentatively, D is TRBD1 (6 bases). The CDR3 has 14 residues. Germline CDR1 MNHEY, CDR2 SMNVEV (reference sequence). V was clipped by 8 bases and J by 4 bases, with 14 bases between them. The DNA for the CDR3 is TGTGCCAGCGGACCGTGGGGGCATAATGAAAAACTGTTTTTT. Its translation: CASGPWGHNEKLFF. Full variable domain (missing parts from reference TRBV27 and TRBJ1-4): EAQVTQNPRYLITVTGKKLTVTCSQNMNHEYMSWYRQDPGLGLRQIYYSMNVEVTDKGDVPEGYKVSRKEKRNFPLILESPSPNQTSLYFCASGPWGHNEKLFFGSGTQLSVL.

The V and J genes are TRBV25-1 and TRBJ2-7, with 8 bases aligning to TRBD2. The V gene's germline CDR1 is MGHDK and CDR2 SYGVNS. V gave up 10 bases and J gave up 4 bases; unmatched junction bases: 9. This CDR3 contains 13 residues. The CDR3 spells CATSSGSSYEQYF. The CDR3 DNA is TGTGCCACCTCGAGCGGGAGTTCTTACGAGCAGTACTTC.

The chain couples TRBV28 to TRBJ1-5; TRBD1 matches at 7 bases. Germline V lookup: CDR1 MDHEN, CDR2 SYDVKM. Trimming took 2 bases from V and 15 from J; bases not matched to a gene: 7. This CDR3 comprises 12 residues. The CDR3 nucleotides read TGTGCCAGCAGTTTACCCCAGGGGGGTTGGCATTTT. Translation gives CASSLPQGGWHF.

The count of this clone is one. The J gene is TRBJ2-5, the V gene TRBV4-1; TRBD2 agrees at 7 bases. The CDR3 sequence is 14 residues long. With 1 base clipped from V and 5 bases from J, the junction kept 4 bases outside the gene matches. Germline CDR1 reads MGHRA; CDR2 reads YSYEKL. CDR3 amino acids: CASSQGGGMETQYF. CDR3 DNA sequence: TGCGCCAGCAGCCAAGGGGGGGGTATGGAGACCCAGTACTTC.

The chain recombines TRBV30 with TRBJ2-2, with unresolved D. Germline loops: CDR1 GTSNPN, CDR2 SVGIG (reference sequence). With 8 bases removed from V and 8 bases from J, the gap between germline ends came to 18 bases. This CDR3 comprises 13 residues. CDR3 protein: CARSVAGLGELFF. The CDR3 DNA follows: TGTGCCCGGTCGGTCGCCGGGCTAGGGGAGCTGTTTTTT.

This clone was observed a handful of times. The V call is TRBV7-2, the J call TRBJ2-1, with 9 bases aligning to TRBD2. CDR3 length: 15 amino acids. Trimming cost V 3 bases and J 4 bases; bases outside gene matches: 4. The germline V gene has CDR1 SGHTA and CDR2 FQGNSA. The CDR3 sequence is CASSFGTSTYNEQFF. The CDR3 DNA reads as TGTGCCAGCAGCTTCGGGACTAGCACATACAATGAGCAGTTCTTC.

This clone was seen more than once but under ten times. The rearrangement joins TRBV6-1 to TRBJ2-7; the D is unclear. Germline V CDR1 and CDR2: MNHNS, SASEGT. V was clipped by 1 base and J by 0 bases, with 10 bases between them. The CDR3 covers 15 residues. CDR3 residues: CASSEGSYYSYEQYF. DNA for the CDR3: TGTGCCAGCAGTGAAGGTTCCTACTACTCCTACGAGCAGTACTTC.

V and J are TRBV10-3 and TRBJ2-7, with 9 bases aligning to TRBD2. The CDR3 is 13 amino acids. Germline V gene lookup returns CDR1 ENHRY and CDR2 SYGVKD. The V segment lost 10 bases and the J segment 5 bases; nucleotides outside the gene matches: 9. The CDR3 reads CATIGTSIHEQYF. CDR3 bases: TGTGCCACCATCGGGACTAGCATCCACGAGCAGTACTTC.

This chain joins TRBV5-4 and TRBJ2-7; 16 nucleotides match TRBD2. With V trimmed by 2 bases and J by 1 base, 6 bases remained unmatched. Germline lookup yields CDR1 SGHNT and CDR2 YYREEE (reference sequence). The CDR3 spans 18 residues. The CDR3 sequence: CASSLRGLAGGPSYEQYF. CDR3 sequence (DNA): TGTGCCAGCAGCTTACGGGGACTAGCGGGAGGGCCGTCCTACGAGCAGTACTTC.

The CDR3 DNA is TGTGCCACCAGCAGGAGGACAGGGGAGTCCTATGGCTACACCTTC. Amino acids: CATSRRTGESYGYTF. This chain joins TRBV15 and TRBJ1-2; 9 bases agree with TRBD1. Trimming cost V 3 bases and J 4 bases; bases outside gene matches: 6. This CDR3 spans 15 amino acids. From germline, CDR1 is LNHNV and CDR2 YYDKDF (reference sequence).

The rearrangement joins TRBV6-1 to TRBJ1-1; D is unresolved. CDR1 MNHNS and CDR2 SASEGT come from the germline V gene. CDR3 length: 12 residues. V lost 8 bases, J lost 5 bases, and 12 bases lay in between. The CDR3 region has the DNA TGTGCCAGCGGAGTCCGGAGTACTGAAGCTTTCTTT. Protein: CASGVRSTEAFF.